This TCR beta chain was observed in a study of blood T cells in healthy people across ages. The germline V gene has CDR1 MNHEY and CDR2 SMNVEV (reference sequence). CDR3 length: 14 amino acids. V shed 5 bases and J shed 7 bases, with 17 bases lying between them. Primed by a sample-barcoded 5' primer and a J-beta primer mix, a second PCR proceeded for about 6 to 11 cycles. Using its own MiXCR run on the 5' RACE reads, TCRdb lists one record per CDR3 protein. Of about 810,000 distinct CDR3 sequences listed, about 37% are singletons. Sequenced material: blood. This rearrangement joins TRBV27 to TRBJ1-1, with D possibly TRBD1 on 5 matching bases. This TCR came from a man aged 18 to 30 in good health. Here the CDR3 reads CASSTETAGGEAFF. The CDR3 DNA reads TGTGCCAGCAGTACAGAGACGGCTGGGGGTGAAGCTTTCTTT.